The entry that follows covers one TCR beta chain sequence. As yet, its antigen is unknown. This sample stems from a study of cytomegalovirus exposure and HLA in healthy donors. Study-wide background: Counted in an early data release were about 80 million unique TCRs from HLA-typed donors.

General study points: An analysis that was carried out later associated 16,951 TCR beta sequences with HLA alleles at 0.05 false discovery rate.

The CDR3 contains 20 residues. V was pared by 4 bases and J by 0 bases, with 25 bases between. The germline V gene has CDR1 LNHDA and CDR2 SQIVND (reference sequence). With 60 Vbeta and 13 Jbeta primers, the PCR was carried out. Clones were sequenced by immunoSEQ multiplex PCR, and TCRdb holds only the in-frame ones, with some missing. The sample has 95,000 to 100,000 clones, less than 10% seen once. The TCR sequence derives from a man aged 50 to 60 in good health and CMV-seropositive. The material sequenced was PBMCs. The chain links TRBV19 to TRBJ2-4, with D perhaps matching TRBD2 (6 bases). The CDR3 spells CASSNRRGGSGSLAKNIQYF. The CDR3 nucleotides read TGTGCCAGTAGTAACCGGCGGGGCGGATCCGGGTCTCTAGCCAAAAACATTCAGTACTTC.